This record looks at one T cell receptor (beta chain) sequence and its context. The sample is drawn from a study of blood T cell repertoires in COVID-19. The wider study: Sites across the United States, Italy and Spain contributed samples from acute and convalescent COVID-19. PBMCs, B-cell-depleted T cells, or T cells were the source of the cDNA or gDNA that made up the material.

This CDR3 has 16 residues. The Seattle patients, enrolled during active infection, were followed longitudinally. TCRdb's table, derived via immunoSEQ multiplex PCR, lists solely in-frame clones and lacks some. The sample shows 150,000 or so clones, roughly 88% of them seen only once. Sample: peripheral blood. The chain uses TRBV21-1 and TRBJ1-3; TRBD1 was called by the table and not checked on the DNA. TRBV21-1 is labeled a pseudogene. This clonotype was sampled from a man aged 60 to 75 with COVID-19, enrolled during active disease. CDR3 region: CASSKWTGVGGNTIYF. The CDR3, as DNA: TGTGCCAGCAGCAAGTGGACAGGGGTTGGTGGAAACACCATATATTTT.